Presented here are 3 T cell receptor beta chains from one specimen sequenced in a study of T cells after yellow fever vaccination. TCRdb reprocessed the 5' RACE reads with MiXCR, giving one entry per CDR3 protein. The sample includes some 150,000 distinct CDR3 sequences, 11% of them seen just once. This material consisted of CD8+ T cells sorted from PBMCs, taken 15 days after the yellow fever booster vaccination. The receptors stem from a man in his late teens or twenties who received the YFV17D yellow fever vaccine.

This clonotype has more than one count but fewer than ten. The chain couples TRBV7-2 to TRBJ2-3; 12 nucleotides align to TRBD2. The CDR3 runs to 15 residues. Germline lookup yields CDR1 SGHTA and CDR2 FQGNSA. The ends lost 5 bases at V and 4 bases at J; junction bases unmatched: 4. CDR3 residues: CASSQLAGGADTQYF. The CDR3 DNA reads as TGTGCCAGCAGCCAACTAGCGGGGGGCGCAGATACGCAGTATTTT.

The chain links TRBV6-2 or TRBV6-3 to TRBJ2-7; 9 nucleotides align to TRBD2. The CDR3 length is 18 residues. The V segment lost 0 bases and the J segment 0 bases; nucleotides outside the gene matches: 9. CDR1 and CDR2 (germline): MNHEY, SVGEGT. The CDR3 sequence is CASSYSSSGGPYSYEQYV. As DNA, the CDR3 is TGTGCCAGCAGTTACTCGAGTAGCGGGGGCCCTTACTCCTACGAGCAGTACGTC.

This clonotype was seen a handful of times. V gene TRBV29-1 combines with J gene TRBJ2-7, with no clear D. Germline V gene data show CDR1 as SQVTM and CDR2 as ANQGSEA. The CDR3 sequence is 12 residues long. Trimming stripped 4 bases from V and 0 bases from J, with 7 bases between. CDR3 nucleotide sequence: TGCAGCGTTGTTTTCACCTCCTACGAGCAGTACTTC. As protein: CSVVFTSYEQYF.